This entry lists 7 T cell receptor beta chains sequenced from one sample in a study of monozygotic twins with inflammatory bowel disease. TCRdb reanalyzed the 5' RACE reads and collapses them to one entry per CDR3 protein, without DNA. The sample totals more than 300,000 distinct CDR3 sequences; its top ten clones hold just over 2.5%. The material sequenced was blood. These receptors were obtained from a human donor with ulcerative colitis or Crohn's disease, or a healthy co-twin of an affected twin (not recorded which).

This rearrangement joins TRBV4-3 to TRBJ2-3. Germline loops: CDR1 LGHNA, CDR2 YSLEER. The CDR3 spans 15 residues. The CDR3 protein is CASSQDRHPTDTQYF.

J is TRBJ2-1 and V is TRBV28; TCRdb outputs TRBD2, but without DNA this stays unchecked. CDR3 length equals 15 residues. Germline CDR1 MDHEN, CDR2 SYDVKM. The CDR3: CASSRGGASYNEQFF.

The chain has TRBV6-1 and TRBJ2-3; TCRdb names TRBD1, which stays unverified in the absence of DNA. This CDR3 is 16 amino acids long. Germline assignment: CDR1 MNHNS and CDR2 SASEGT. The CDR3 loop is CASNDHPGRSTDTQYF.

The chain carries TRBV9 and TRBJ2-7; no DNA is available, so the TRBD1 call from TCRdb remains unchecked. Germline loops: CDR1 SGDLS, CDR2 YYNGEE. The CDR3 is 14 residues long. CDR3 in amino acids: CASSVRTGPYEQYF.

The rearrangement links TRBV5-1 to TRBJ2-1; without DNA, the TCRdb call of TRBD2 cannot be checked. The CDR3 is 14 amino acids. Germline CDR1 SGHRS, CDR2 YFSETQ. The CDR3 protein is CASSSGALYNEQFF.

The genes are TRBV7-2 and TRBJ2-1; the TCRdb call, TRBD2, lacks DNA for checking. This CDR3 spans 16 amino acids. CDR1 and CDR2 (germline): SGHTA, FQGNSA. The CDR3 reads CASSGPWDSYGNEQFF.

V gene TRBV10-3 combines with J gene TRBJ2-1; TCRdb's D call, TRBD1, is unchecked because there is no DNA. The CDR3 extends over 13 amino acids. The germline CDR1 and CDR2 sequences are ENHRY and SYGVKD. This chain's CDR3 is CAAQGAEYNEQFF.